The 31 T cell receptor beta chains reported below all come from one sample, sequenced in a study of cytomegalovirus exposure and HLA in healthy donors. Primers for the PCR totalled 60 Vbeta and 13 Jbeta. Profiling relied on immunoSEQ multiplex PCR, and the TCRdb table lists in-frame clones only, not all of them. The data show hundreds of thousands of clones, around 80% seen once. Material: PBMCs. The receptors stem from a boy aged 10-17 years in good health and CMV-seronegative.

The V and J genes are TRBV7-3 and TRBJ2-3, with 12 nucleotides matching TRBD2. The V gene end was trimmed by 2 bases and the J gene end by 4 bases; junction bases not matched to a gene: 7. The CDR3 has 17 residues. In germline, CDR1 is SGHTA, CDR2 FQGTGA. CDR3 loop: CASSLGVLAGGPDTQYF. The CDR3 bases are TGTGCCAGCAGCTTAGGGGTACTAGCGGGGGGCCCAGATACGCAGTATTTT.

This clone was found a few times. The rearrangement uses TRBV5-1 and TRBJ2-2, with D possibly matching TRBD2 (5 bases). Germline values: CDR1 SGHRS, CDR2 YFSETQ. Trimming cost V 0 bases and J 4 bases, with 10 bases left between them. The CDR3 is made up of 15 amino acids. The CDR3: CASSLVPGSTGELFF. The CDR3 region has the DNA TGCGCCAGCAGCTTGGTTCCGGGGAGCACCGGGGAGCTGTTTTTT.

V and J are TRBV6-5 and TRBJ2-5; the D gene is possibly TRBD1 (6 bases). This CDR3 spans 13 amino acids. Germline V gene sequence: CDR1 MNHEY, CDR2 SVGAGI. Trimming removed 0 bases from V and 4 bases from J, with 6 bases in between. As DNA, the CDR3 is TGTGCCAGCAGTTACTCCAGGGGAGAGACCCAGTACTTC. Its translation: CASSYSRGETQYF.

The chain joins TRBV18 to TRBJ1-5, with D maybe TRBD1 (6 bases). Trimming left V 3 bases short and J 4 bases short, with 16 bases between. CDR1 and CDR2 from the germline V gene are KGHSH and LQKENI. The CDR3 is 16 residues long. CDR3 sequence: CASSPRTGGLNQPQHF. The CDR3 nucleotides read TGTGCCAGCTCACCTCGGACGGGGGGCTTGAATCAGCCCCAGCATTTT.

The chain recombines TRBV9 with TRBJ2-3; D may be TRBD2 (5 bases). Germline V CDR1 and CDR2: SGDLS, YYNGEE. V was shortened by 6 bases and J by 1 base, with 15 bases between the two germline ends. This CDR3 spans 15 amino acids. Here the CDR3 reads CASISRASGTDTQYF. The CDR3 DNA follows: TGTGCCAGCATCTCGAGGGCCAGCGGCACAGATACGCAGTATTTT.

The CDR3 reads CASSPGLDYTEAFF. As DNA, the CDR3 is TGCGCCAGCAGCCCGGGACTGGATTACACTGAAGCTTTCTTT. J is TRBJ1-1 and V is TRBV4-1; tentatively, D is TRBD1 (5 bases). With 4 bases removed from V and 3 bases from J, the gap between germline ends came to 12 bases. CDR3 size: 14 residues. Germline-derived CDR1 and CDR2 are MGHRA and YSYEKL.

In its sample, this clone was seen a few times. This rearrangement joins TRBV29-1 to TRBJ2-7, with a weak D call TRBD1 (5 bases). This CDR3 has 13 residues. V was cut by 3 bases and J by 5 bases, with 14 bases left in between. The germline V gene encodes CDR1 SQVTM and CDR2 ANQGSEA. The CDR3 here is CSVDSDTYNEQYF. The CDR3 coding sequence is TGCAGCGTTGATTCGGACACATATAACGAGCAGTACTTC.

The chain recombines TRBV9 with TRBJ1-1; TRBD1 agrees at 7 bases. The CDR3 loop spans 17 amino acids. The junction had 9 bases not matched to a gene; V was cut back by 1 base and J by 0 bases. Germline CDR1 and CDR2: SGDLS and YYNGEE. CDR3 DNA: TGTGCCAGCAGCGTAAGACACAGGGGAGGAATGAACACTGAAGCTTTCTTT. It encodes CASSVRHRGGMNTEAFF.

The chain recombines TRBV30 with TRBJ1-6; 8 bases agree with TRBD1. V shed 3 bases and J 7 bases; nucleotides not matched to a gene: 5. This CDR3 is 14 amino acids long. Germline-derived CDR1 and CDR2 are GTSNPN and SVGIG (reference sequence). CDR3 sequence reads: CAWRGGQANSPLHF. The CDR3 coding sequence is TGTGCCTGGAGGGGGGGACAGGCCAATTCACCCCTCCACTTT.

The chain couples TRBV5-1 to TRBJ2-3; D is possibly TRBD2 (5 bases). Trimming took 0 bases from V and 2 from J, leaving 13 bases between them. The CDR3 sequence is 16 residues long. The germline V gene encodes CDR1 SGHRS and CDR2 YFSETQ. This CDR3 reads CASSLGEGGDTDTQYF. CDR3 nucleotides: TGCGCCAGCAGCTTGGGAGAGGGCGGAGACACAGATACGCAGTATTTT.

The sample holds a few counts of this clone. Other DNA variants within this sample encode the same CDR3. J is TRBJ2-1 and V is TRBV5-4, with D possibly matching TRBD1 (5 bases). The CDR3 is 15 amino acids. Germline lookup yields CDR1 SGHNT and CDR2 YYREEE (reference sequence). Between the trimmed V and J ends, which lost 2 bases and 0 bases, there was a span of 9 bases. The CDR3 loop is CASSFDRGSYNEQFF. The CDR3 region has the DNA TGTGCCAGCAGCTTTGACAGAGGCTCCTACAATGAGCAGTTCTTC.

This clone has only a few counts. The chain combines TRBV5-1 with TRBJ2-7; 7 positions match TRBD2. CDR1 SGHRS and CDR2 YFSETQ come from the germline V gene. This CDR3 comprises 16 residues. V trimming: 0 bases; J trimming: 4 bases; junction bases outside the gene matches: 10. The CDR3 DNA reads TGCGCCAGCAGCTTGGAGCGGGGCCCTGATCCTTACGAGCAGTACTTC. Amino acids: CASSLERGPDPYEQYF.

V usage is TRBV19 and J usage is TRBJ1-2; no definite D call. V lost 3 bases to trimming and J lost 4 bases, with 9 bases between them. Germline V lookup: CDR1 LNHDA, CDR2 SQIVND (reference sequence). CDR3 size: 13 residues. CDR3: CASSIQEIYGYTF. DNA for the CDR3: TGTGCCAGTAGTATCCAGGAAATCTATGGCTACACCTTC. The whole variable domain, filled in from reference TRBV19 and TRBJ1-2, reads DGGITQSPKYLFRKEGQNVTLSCEQNLNHDAMYWYRQDPGQGLRLIYYSQIVNDFQKGDIAEGYSVSREKKESFPLTVTSAQKNPTAFYLCASSIQEIYGYTFGSGTRLTVV.

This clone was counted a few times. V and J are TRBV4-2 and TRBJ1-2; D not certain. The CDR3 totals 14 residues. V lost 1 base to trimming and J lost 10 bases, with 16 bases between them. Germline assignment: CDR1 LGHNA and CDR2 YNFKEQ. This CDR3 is CASSQAGVAAHYTF. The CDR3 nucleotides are TGTGCCAGCAGCCAAGCGGGAGTAGCGGCCCACTACACCTTC.

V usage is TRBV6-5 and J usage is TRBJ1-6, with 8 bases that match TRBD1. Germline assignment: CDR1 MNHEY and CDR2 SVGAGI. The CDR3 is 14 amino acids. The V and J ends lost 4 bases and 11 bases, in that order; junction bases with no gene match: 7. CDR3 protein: CASSLGQAITPLHF. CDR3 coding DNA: TGTGCCAGCAGTTTGGGACAGGCTATTACACCCCTCCACTTT.

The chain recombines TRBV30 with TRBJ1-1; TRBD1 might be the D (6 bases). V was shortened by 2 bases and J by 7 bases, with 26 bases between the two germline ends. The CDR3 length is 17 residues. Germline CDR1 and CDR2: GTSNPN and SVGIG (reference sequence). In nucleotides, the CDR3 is TGTGCCTGGAGTTCCGGGACAAGGGCAGCCGGGAACGGTGAAGCTTTCTTT. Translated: CAWSSGTRAAGNGEAFF.

CDR3 amino acids: CSVQGVMNTEAFF. The CDR3, as DNA: TGCAGCGTCCAGGGGGTGATGAACACTGAAGCTTTCTTT. The gene calls are TRBV29-1 and TRBJ1-1; 7 nucleotides match TRBD1. This CDR3 has 13 amino acids. The J segment lost 0 bases and the V segment lost 6 bases, leaving 4 bases of the junction unmatched. Germline loops: CDR1 SQVTM, CDR2 ANQGSEA.

The CDR3 loop is CASSESSRGNQPQHF. CDR3 in DNA: TGTGCCAGCAGTGAATCGTCCAGGGGGAATCAGCCCCAGCATTTT. V gene TRBV25-1 combines with J gene TRBJ1-5; 7 positions agree with TRBD1. Germline V lookup: CDR1 MGHDK, CDR2 SYGVNS. The V and J ends lost 1 base and 4 bases, in that order; junction bases with no gene match: 4. The CDR3 sequence is 15 residues long.

CDR3 sequence (DNA): TGCGCCAGCAGCTTGGGAATGACAGGGGGACCTCCCTACTATGGCTACACCTTC. Encoded protein: CASSLGMTGGPPYYGYTF. The rearrangement joins TRBV5-1 to TRBJ1-2; TRBD1 aligns across 9 bases. Germline V gene data show CDR1 as SGHRS and CDR2 as YFSETQ. The CDR3 contains 18 residues. Unmatched junction bases numbered 12, after V lost 0 bases and J lost 3 bases.

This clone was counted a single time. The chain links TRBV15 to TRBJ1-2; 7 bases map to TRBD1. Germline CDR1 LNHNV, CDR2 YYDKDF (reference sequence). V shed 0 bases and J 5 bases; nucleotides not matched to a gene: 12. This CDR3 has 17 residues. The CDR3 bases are TGTGCCACCAGCAGAGATCGGGGCCCAGGGGGTAAATATGGCTACACCTTC. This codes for CATSRDRGPGGKYGYTF.

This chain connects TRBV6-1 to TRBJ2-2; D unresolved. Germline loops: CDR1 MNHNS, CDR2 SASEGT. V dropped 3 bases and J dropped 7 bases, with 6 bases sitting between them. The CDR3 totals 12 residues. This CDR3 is CASSEADGELFF. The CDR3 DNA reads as TGTGCCAGCAGTGAGGCGGACGGGGAGCTGTTTTTT.

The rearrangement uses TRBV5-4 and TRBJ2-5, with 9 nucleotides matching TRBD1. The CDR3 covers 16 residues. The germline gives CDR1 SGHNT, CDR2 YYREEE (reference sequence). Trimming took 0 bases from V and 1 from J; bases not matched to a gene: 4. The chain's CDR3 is CASSLEQGAVQETQYF. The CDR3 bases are TGTGCCAGCAGCTTGGAACAGGGGGCTGTCCAAGAGACCCAGTACTTC.

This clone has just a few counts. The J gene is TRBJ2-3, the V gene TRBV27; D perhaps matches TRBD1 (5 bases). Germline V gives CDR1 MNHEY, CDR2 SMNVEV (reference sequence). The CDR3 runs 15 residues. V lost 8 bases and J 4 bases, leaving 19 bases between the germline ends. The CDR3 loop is CASGVTQGLPDTQYF. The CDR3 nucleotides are TGTGCCAGCGGGGTTACCCAGGGTTTGCCAGATACGCAGTATTTT.

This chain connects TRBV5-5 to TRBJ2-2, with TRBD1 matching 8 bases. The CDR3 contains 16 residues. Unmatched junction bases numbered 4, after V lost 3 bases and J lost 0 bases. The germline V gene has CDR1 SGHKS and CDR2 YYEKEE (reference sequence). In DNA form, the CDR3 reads TGTGCCAGCAGCTATGACAGGGGACCGAACACCGGGGAGCTGTTTTTT. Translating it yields CASSYDRGPNTGELFF.

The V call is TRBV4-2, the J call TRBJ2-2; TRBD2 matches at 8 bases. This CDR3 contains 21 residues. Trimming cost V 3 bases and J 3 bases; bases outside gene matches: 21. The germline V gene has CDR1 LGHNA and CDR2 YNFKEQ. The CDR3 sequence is CASSHPSRLRAGERDTGELFF. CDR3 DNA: TGTGCCAGCAGCCATCCTTCAAGGCTTCGAGCGGGAGAAAGGGACACCGGGGAGCTGTTTTTT.

The CDR3 DNA reads TGCGCCAGCAGGGAGGGAGCCTCATCCAATCAGCCCCAGCATTTT. It translates to CASREGASSNQPQHF. The chain couples TRBV4-1 to TRBJ1-5; D not resolved. Trimming took off 6 bases at V and 3 bases at J, with 15 bases between the two ends. The CDR3 has 15 residues. CDR1 is MGHRA and CDR2 is YSYEKL in the germline V gene.

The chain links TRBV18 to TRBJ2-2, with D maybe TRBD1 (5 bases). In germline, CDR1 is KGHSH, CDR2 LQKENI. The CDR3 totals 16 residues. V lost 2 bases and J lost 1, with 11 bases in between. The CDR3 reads CASSPWARVNTGELFF. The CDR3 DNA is TGTGCCAGCTCACCATGGGCCAGGGTGAACACCGGGGAGCTGTTTTTT.

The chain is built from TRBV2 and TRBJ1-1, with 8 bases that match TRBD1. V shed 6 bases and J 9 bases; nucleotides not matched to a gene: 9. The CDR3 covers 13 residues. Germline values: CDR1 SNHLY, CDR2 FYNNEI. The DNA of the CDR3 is TGTGCCAGCAGAGGACAGGGAGTGCGCCAAGCTTTCTTT. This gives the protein CASRGQGVRQAFF.

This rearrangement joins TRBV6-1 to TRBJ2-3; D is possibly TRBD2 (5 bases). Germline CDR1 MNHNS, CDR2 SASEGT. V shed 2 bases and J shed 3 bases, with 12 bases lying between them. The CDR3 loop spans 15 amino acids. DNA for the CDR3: TGTGCCAGCAGTGAATATGAGGGCCTGACAGATACGCAGTATTTT. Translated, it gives CASSEYEGLTDTQYF.

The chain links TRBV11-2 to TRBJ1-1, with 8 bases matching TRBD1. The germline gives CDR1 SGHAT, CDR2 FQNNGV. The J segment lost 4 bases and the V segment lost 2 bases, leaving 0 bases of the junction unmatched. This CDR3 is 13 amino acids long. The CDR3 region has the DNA TGTGCCAGCAGCTTACAGGGGGCCACTGAAGCTTTCTTT. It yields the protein CASSLQGATEAFF. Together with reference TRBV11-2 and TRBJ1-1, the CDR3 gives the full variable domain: EAGVAQSPRYKIIEKRQSVAFWCNPISGHATLYWYQQILGQGPKLLIQFQNNGVVDDSQLPKDRFSAERLKGVDSTLKIQPAKLEDSAVYLCASSLQGATEAFFGQGTRLTVV.

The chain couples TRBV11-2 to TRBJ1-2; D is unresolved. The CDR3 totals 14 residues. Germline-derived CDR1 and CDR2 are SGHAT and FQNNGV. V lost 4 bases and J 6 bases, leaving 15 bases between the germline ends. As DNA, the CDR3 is TGTGCCAGCAGCTCCGCATTCCGGAGCGATGGCTACACCTTC. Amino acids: CASSSAFRSDGYTF.